One sample yielded the 20 T cell receptor beta chains listed below, sequenced in a study of T cells in Graves' hyperthyroidism and ophthalmopathy. Amplified TCR beta CDR3 regions derived from RNA transcripts. Initially, a first-round RT-PCR of the TCR CDR3 employed the HTBI primer set. TCRdb re-called the multiplex PCR reads through MiXCR, storing one row per CDR3 protein. The sample contains about 590,000 distinct CDR3 sequences, about 15% of which appear only once. The sequenced material came from blood. The source is a woman in her 30s with Graves' hyperthyroidism.

This clonotype was detected many times. J is TRBJ2-7 and V is TRBV7-2; TRBD2 agrees at 12 bases. Germline V gene data show CDR1 as SGHTA and CDR2 as FQGNSA. This CDR3 region has 15 residues. V lost 2 bases and J lost 5; bases outside the gene matches: 4. The CDR3, as DNA: TGTGCCAGCAGCTTAAGACTAGCGGGAGAGAACGAGCAGTACTTC. The encoded protein is CASSLRLAGENEQYF. Using reference TRBV7-2 and TRBJ2-7 for the parts outside the CDR3, the full variable domain is GAGVSQSPSNKVTEKGKDVELRCDPISGHTALYWYRQSLGQGLEFLIYFQGNSAPDKSGLPSDRFSAERTGGSVSTLTIQRTQQEDSAVYLCASSLRLAGENEQYFGPGTRLTVT.

This clonotype came up many times. The chain is built from TRBV11-2 and TRBJ2-7; D is unresolved. CDR1 is SGHAT and CDR2 is FQNNGV in the germline V gene. The CDR3 covers 14 residues. With 5 bases removed from V and 0 bases from J, the gap between germline ends came to 11 bases. In DNA, the CDR3 is TGTGCCAGCAGCCCGACTCCCAGCTCCTACGAGCAGTACTTC. This gives the protein CASSPTPSSYEQYF.

This clonotype was detected many times. The chain carries TRBV18 and TRBJ2-7; 7 nucleotides agree with TRBD1. CDR1 KGHSH and CDR2 LQKENI come from the germline V gene. The CDR3 spans 15 residues. V lost 2 bases and J lost 0; bases outside the gene matches: 4. The CDR3 reads CASSPGQASSYEQYF. CDR3 nucleotides: TGTGCCAGCTCACCAGGACAGGCAAGCTCCTACGAGCAGTACTTC. Complete variable domain (other parts from reference TRBV18 and TRBJ2-7): NAGVMQNPRHLVRRRGQEARLRCSPMKGHSHVYWYRQLPEEGLKFMVYLQKENIIDESGMPKERFSAEFPKEGPSILRIQQVVRGDSAAYFCASSPGQASSYEQYFGPGTRLTVT.

Concerning this clonotype itself: Just one base apart from a much larger clone, this may be a read error. The gene calls are TRBV7-2 and TRBJ2-5, with TRBD2 as a possible D gene (5 bases). Per germline, CDR1 SGHTA and CDR2 FQGNSA. CDR3 length equals 15 residues. V dropped 5 bases and J dropped 2 bases, with 15 bases sitting between them. Here the CDR3 reads CASSRIGRAQETQYF. CDR3 DNA sequence: TGTGCCAGCAGCCGGATAGGGCGGGCACAAGAGACCCAGTACTTC.

This clonotype has only a few counts. This rearrangement joins TRBV2 to TRBJ2-5, with TRBD1 matching over 9 bases. The length of the CDR3 is 14 residues. Germline CDR1 and CDR2: SNHLY and FYNNEI. J gave up 4 bases and V 9 bases, and 9 bases lay outside the gene matches. The DNA of the CDR3 is TGTGCCAGAAGCGGGACAGGGTCAGGAGAGACCCAGTACTTC. This sequence encodes CARSGTGSGETQYF.

This rearrangement joins TRBV29-1 to TRBJ2-7, with a tentative D call TRBD1 (6 bases). Trimming cost V 6 bases and J 2 bases, with 20 bases left between them. Looked up from germline, CDR1 is SQVTM and CDR2 is ANQGSEA. The CDR3 runs to 15 residues. Here the CDR3 reads CSVGVTWTETYEQYF. CDR3 DNA: TGCAGCGTGGGAGTAACGTGGACAGAAACCTACGAGCAGTACTTC.

V usage is TRBV6-2 or TRBV6-3 and J usage is TRBJ2-1; the D gene is possibly TRBD2 (6 bases). This CDR3 spans 15 amino acids. The germline gives CDR1 MNHEY, CDR2 SVGEGT. Trimming cost V 1 base and J 4 bases, with 11 bases left between them. CDR3 nucleotides: TGTGCCAGCAGTTACTGGGGGACTGGATACAATGAGCAGTTCTTC. Protein: CASSYWGTGYNEQFF.

The gene calls are TRBV27 and TRBJ2-1; 8 bases line up with TRBD1. Germline-derived CDR1 and CDR2 are MNHEY and SMNVEV (reference sequence). J lost 1 base, V lost 8 bases, and 4 bases had no gene match. The CDR3 extends over 14 amino acids. In DNA, the CDR3 is TGTGCCAGCTGTCGACAGGGGTCCTACAATGAGCAGTTCTTC. Translating gives CASCRQGSYNEQFF.

This clonotype appeared many times. This chain connects TRBV15 to TRBJ1-1, with D uncertain. V lost 6 bases to trimming and J lost 1 base, with 12 bases between them. Germline CDR1 and CDR2: LNHNV and YYDKDF (reference sequence). CDR3 length: 14 amino acids. CDR3 nucleotide sequence: TGTGCCACCAGTAGGACGTTTGCGAACACTGAAGCTTTCTTT. Its translation: CATSRTFANTEAFF.

There are a few counts of this clonotype. The chain carries TRBV12-3 or TRBV12-4 and TRBJ2-1, with 7 bases lining up with TRBD2. This CDR3 is 15 amino acids long. V dropped 3 bases and J dropped 2; count of bases not matched to a gene: 4. The CDR3 region has the DNA TGTGCCAGCAGTTTTAACGGGGGGACCTACAATGAGCAGTTCTTC. Its translation is CASSFNGGTYNEQFF.

The sample holds a few counts of this clonotype. The J gene is TRBJ1-1, the V gene TRBV10-3; the match to TRBD1 covers 8 bases. CDR3 length: 13 residues. J gave up 4 bases and V 7 bases, and 5 bases lay outside the gene matches. Germline V gene lookup returns CDR1 ENHRY and CDR2 SYGVKD. The CDR3 is CAIKKQGATEAFF. Written as DNA, the CDR3 is TGTGCCATCAAGAAGCAGGGGGCCACTGAAGCTTTCTTT.

The rearrangement links TRBV18 to TRBJ2-2; no clear D. The CDR3 has 16 residues. In germline, CDR1 is KGHSH, CDR2 LQKENI. With 3 bases removed from V and 1 base from J, the gap between germline ends came to 12 bases. For the CDR3, the DNA is TGTGCCAGCTCACCGACCGGAGCAGAGAACACCGGGGAGCTGTTTTTT. It translates to CASSPTGAENTGELFF.

This clonotype was counted between two and nine times. The chain combines TRBV29-1 with TRBJ2-7, with 14 nucleotides matching TRBD2. V gave up 5 bases and J gave up 2 bases; unmatched junction bases: 11. Looked up from germline, CDR1 is SQVTM and CDR2 is ANQGSEA. The CDR3 consists of 17 residues. This CDR3 is CSVFSGLAGEPPYEQYF. CDR3 DNA: TGCAGCGTTTTCTCGGGACTAGCGGGAGAGCCCCCCTACGAGCAGTACTTC.

This clonotype was seen many times. Written as DNA, the CDR3 is TGTGCCATCAGTGGGGACTTCTCCAGCTCCTACAATGAGCAGTTCTTC. Its translation: CAISGDFSSSYNEQFF. This rearrangement joins TRBV10-3 to TRBJ2-1, with D perhaps TRBD2 (6 bases). V lost 4 bases, J lost 0 bases, and 13 bases lay in between. CDR1 is ENHRY and CDR2 is SYGVKD in the germline V gene. CDR3 length: 16 residues.

With respect to this clonotype: A read error is possible here, since a much larger clone lies one base away. Because the CDR3 is missing its conserved closing phenylalanine or tryptophan, this is likely a read error. The J gene is TRBJ2-5, the V gene TRBV7-9; 7 bases align to TRBD2. V was clipped by 5 bases and J by 1 base; unmatched bases: 10. The CDR3 loop spans 16 amino acids. Per the germline V gene, CDR1 is SEHNR and CDR2 is FQNEAQ (reference sequence). The CDR3 is CASSPRGVLSQETQYL. In nucleotides, the CDR3 is TGTGCCAGCAGCCCCCGGGGGGTTTTATCCCAAGAGACCCAGTACCTC.

This clonotype was observed a few times. CDR3 residues: CASSSGRPLSGNTIYF. The CDR3 region has the DNA TGTGCCAGCAGTTCCGGGAGGCCGCTCTCTGGAAACACCATATATTTT. The chain has TRBV6-1 and TRBJ1-3, with D uncertain. Germline-derived CDR1 and CDR2 are MNHNS and SASEGT. V shed 5 bases and J shed 0 bases, with 14 bases lying between them. CDR3 length equals 16 residues.

This clonotype was counted at least ten times. The chain combines TRBV3-1 with TRBJ2-5; the D gene is possibly TRBD1 (5 bases). Germline assignment: CDR1 LGHDT and CDR2 YNNKEL (reference sequence). There are 17 residues in the CDR3. V lost 4 bases to trimming and J lost 2 bases, with 20 bases between them. CDR3 sequence reads: CASSPRAGWWVQETQYF. In nucleotides, the CDR3 is TGTGCCAGCAGCCCCAGGGCTGGTTGGTGGGTTCAAGAGACCCAGTACTTC.

This clonotype showed up many times. This rearrangement joins TRBV25-1 to TRBJ2-3; 7 bases are a match to TRBD1. Germline V lookup: CDR1 MGHDK, CDR2 SYGVNS. V was clipped by 1 base and J by 6 bases; unmatched bases: 7. This CDR3 has 15 amino acids. The CDR3 DNA reads TGTGCCAGCAGTGAATTCAGGGGGAGCTTCGATACGCAGTATTTT. The encoded protein is CASSEFRGSFDTQYF.

This clonotype was detected ten times or more. CDR3: CASSIDLDIPAHGYTF. In DNA, the CDR3 is TGTGCCAGTAGTATAGATCTTGACATCCCCGCGCATGGCTACACCTTC. J is TRBJ1-2 and V is TRBV19; no firm D call. Trimming cost V 0 bases and J 6 bases, with 17 bases left between them. The CDR3 is 16 residues long. Germline CDR1 LNHDA, CDR2 SQIVND (reference sequence).

The chain has TRBV7-9 and TRBJ2-1; D possibly uses TRBD1 or TRBD2 (5 bases each). The CDR3 extends over 14 amino acids. The germline gives CDR1 SEHNR, CDR2 FQNEAQ (reference sequence). Trimming left V 6 bases short and J 9 bases short, with 18 bases between. As DNA, the CDR3 is TGTGCCAGCAGTCGCGCCGGGGCGACCTTTGAGCAGTTCTTC. The encoded protein is CASSRAGATFEQFF.